This T cell receptor beta chain was recorded in a study of shared clonotypes between healthy human individuals. Study observations and caveats: Lower generation probabilities were found for non-shared clonotypes than for those shared by all four donors. Although depth was large, rarefaction showed that sequencing of the sorted subsets was incomplete. Some naive CD4 clonotypes, about 5%, turned up in common across several donors.

In germline, CDR1 is MNHNY, CDR2 SVGAGI (reference sequence). The trim removed 8 bases at V and 5 bases at J, leaving 8 bases unmatched. The CDR3 is 13 amino acids. With regard to this clone: Its antigen is currently unknown.

Clones were read by immunoSEQ multiplex PCR, and TCRdb kept only the in-frame ones, dropping some. The sample carries approximately 2.1 million clones, approximately 93% recorded once. The chain employs TRBV6-6 and TRBJ1-1, with 7 bases that match TRBD1. This TCR was recovered from a man between 18 and 29 years old in good health. Some clones in this sample may be carry-over from other donors' samples. The specimen sequenced was naive CD4+ T cells from PBMCs. Subset reported: CD45RA+ positively selected. This chain's CDR3 is CASQDRTYTEAFF. The CDR3 region has the DNA TGTGCCAGCCAGGACAGGACGTATACTGAAGCTTTCTTT.